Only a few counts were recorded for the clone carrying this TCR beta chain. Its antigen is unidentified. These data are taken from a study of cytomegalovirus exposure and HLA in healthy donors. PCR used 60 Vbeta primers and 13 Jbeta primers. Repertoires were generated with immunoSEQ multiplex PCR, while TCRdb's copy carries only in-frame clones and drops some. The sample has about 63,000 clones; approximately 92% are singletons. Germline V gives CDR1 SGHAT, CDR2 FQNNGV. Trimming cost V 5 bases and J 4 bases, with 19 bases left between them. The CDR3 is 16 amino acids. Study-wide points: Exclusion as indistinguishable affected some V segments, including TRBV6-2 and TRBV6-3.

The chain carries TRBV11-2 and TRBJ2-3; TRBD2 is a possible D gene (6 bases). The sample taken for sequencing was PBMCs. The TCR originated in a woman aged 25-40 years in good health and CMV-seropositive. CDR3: CASSPRRLARSDTQYF. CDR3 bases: TGTGCCAGCAGCCCAAGGAGGCTAGCGAGGTCAGATACGCAGTATTTT.